This TCR beta chain comes out of a study of T cells after yellow fever vaccination. V lost 1 base and J lost 9; bases outside the gene matches: 12. The CDR3 is made up of 16 amino acids. The germline gives CDR1 SGHTA, CDR2 FQGNSA. TCRdb processed the 5' RACE reads anew with MiXCR; each CDR3 protein has one entry. The sample has roughly 74,000 distinct CDR3 sequences; more than 5.5% are singletons. The rearrangement links TRBV7-2 to TRBJ2-5; TRBD2 matches at 9 bases. The sample in question was CD8+ T cells sorted from PBMCs, obtained roughly 5 days after the first yellow fever vaccination. The clonotype was recovered from a man between 18 and 29 years old who received the YFV17D yellow fever vaccine. The CDR3 region has the DNA TGTGCCAGCAGCTTAGAGGCGGGGGGGCCGTCGGCCGCCCAGTACTTC. It specifies CASSLEAGGPSAAQYF.